A selection of T cell receptor beta chains follows, all from one sample in a study of regulatory T cells in long-lasting Graves disease. TCRdb processed the multiplex PCR reads anew with MiXCR; each CDR3 protein has one entry. This table holds approximately 360,000 distinct CDR3 sequences, approximately 12% found once. These data also formed part of another study, on T cells in Graves' hyperthyroidism and ophthalmopathy.

Sequences were derived from peripheral blood mononuclear cells (PBMCs), sampled at new diagnosis, from a patient treated with antithyroid drugs. These receptors came from a young woman with Graves disease. The CDR3 runs from the conserved cysteine through the conserved F or W. A D gene is named only where the DNA matches it firmly. Some rows have no size entry. The others give once, few or many, or a class for an expanded clone.

TRBD1 | 15 | many | TRBJ2-7 | TRBV20-1 | TGCAGTGCTAGAGCGGGGACAGGCCTCCTTTACGAGCAGTACTTC | CSARAGTGLLYEQYF
- | 17 | many | TRBJ2-3 | TRBV30 | TGTGCCTGGAGCGAATACCACCGGGGGCTTAGCACAGATACGCAGTATTTT | CAWSEYHRGLSTDTQYF
- | 16 | many | TRBJ2-1 | TRBV7-9 | TGTGCCAGCAGCCCCCAAGGCGGTACAGCCTACAATGAGCAGTTCTTC | CASSPQGGTAYNEQFF
- | 13 | - | TRBJ1-1 | TRBV7-3 | TGTGCCAGCAGCTTATGGGTGGGGGAGGAAGCTTTCTTT | CASSLWVGEEAFF
- | 16 | - | TRBJ1-2 | TRBV27 | TGTGCCAGCAGTTTCGGGGTAGAATCTAGCCTCTATGGCTACACCTTC | CASSFGVESSLYGYTF
- | 13 | many | TRBJ2-5 | TRBV6-1 | TGTGCCAGCAGTGCCAGGGAGGCAGAGACCCAGTACTTC | CASSAREAETQYF
- | 14 | many | TRBJ1-1 | TRBV28 | TGTGCCAGCAGTTTGGGCAGGGGCGGTTCTGAAGCTTTCTTT | CASSLGRGGSEAFF
- | 16 | many | TRBJ2-1 | TRBV7-3 | TGTGCCAGCAGCTTAGTGGGGGCTAGCGGTTACAATGAGCAGTTCTTC | CASSLVGASGYNEQFF
- | 13 | many | TRBJ1-6 | TRBV12-3/TRBV12-4 | TGTGCCAGCAGTTTATTTGCCAATTCACCCCTCCACTTT | CASSLFANSPLHF
- | 13 | many | TRBJ1-2 | TRBV20-1 | TGCAGTGCTAGAGCGTCAGCCAACTATGGCTACACCTTC | CSARASANYGYTF
TRBD2 | 16 | - | TRBJ2-3 | TRBV6-5 | TGTGCCAGCAGTTACGCGGCGGGGGGAGGCACAGATACGCAGTATTTT | CASSYAAGGGTDTQYF
- | 13 | many | TRBJ1-2 | TRBV7-2 | TGTGCCAGCAGCCCGCCGGGGGTAGGGGGCTACACCTTC | CASSPPGVGGYTF
- | 16 | few | TRBJ1-1 | TRBV6-5 | TGTGCCGGCAGTTCTCTTTCATACACGGAGAACACTGAAGCTTTCTTT | CAGSSLSYTENTEAFF
- | 14 | many | TRBJ1-5 | TRBV6-2/TRBV6-3 | TGTGCCAGCAGTTTCCGGGACAAGGATCAGCCCCAGCATTTT | CASSFRDKDQPQHF
TRBD1 | 14 | many | TRBJ2-5 | TRBV20-1 | TGCATTGAGGGGGCAGGGGCGACCGGAGAGACCCAGTACTTC | CIEGAGATGETQYF
TRBD1 | 14 | many | TRBJ1-2 | TRBV12-5 | TGTGCTAGTGGTTCTCAGGGGGAGCTTGCGGGCTACACCTTC | CASGSQGELAGYTF
- | 15 | many | TRBJ1-1 | TRBV6-5 | TGTGCCAGCAGTTACTTAACACAGGGTAACACTGAAGCTTTCTTT | CASSYLTQGNTEAFF
- | 15 | many | TRBJ2-4 | TRBV20-1 | TGCAGTGCTAGCAACTCCGAGGTGGGCCAAAACATTCAGTACTTC | CSASNSEVGQNIQYF
TRBD2 | 16 | many | TRBJ2-5 | TRBV12-3/TRBV12-4 | TGTGCCAGCAGTCCAATCCTAGCGGGGGGGCCTGAGACCCAGTACTTC | CASSPILAGGPETQYF
- | 14 | many | TRBJ1-1 | TRBV11-2 | TGTGCCAGCAGACTATACTCCGGGAACACTGAAGCTTTCTTT | CASRLYSGNTEAFF
- | 14 | - | TRBJ1-4 | TRBV6-1 | TGTGCCAGCAGTCACAGGTTGGGGAATGAAAAACTGTTTTTT | CASSHRLGNEKLFF
TRBD2 | 15 | - | TRBJ2-5 | TRBV6-2/TRBV6-3 | TGTGCCAGCAGTTACGCTAGCGGGGGACAAGAGACCCAGTACTTC | CASSYASGGQETQYF
- | 17 | many | TRBJ1-2 | TRBV28 | TGTGCCAGCAAATCCAGGGCAGGTGGAGGGATAAACTATGGCTACACCTTC | CASKSRAGGGINYGYTF
- | 13 | many | TRBJ2-3 | TRBV29-1 | TGCAGCGTTGAAGATCGGCTCACAGATACGCAGTATTTT | CSVEDRLTDTQYF
TRBD1 | 11 | many | TRBJ1-1 | TRBV30 | TGTGCCTTGACAGGGGTCTGGAAAGCTTTCTTT | CALTGVWKAFF
TRBD1 | 15 | few | TRBJ2-1 | TRBV4-1 | TGCGCCAGCAGACTTGACAGGGGGTCGTACAATGAGCAGTTCTTC | CASRLDRGSYNEQFF
TRBD1 | 16 | many | TRBJ1-6 | TRBV6-5 | TGTGCCAGCAGTTACCTCCGGACAGGGTCTAGTTCACCCCTCCACTTT | CASSYLRTGSSSPLHF
- | 16 | many | TRBJ2-1 | TRBV12-3/TRBV12-4 | TGTGCCAGCACCCCTCGGTTGGGGGTTCGGCGCAATGAGCAGTTCTTC | CASTPRLGVRRNEQFF
- | 14 | many | TRBJ2-1 | TRBV9 | TGTGCCAGCACCCCAGGGGCGTTGGCTGATGAGCAGTTCTTC | CASTPGALADEQFF
TRBD1 | 15 | - | TRBJ2-7 | TRBV2 | TGTGCCAGCAGCCAGCGGGACAGGGGTGCCCTCGAGCAGTACTTC | CASSQRDRGALEQYF
- | 14 | many | TRBJ1-1 | TRBV20-1 | TGCAGTGCTAGAGTATTGGGAAGTAACACTGAAGCTTTCTTT | CSARVLGSNTEAFF
- | 14 | - | TRBJ2-3 | TRBV6-2/TRBV6-3 | TGTGCCAGCAGGTACAGGGCTAGCACAGATACGCAGTATTTT | CASRYRASTDTQYF
- | 18 | few | TRBJ2-5 | TRBV4-3 | TGCGCCAGCAGCCAAGGAGGAAGGTCCCTGGCGGGTCAAGAGACCCAGTACTTC | CASSQGGRSLAGQETQYF
TRBD1 | 15 | many | TRBJ1-1 | TRBV6-2/TRBV6-3 | TGTGCCAGCAGTTCGGGACAGGGAGGAGACACTGAAGCTTTCTTT | CASSSGQGGDTEAFF
TRBD1 | 16 | once | TRBJ2-2 | TRBV28 | TGTGCCAGCAGTCCTAGGACAGGGGTCGTTGGCGGGGAGCTGTTTTTT | CASSPRTGVVGGELFF
TRBD1 | 16 | - | TRBJ1-2 | TRBV9 | TGTGCCAGCAGCGCGACCCCAGGGGGAGCTAACTATGGCTACACCTTC | CASSATPGGANYGYTF
- | 15 | many | TRBJ2-3 | TRBV6-1 | TGTGCCAGCAGATCGAATAGCGGTGAGACAGATACGCAGTATTTT | CASRSNSGETDTQYF
- | 15 | - | TRBJ2-3 | TRBV6-2/TRBV6-3 | TGTGCCAGCAGTTACCTACTTCCTAGCACAGATACGCAGTATTTT | CASSYLLPSTDTQYF
- | 15 | few | TRBJ2-5 | TRBV12-3/TRBV12-4 | TGTGCCAGCGGACGCGGGACTGCCGGGGAAGAGACCCAGTACTTC | CASGRGTAGEETQYF
- | 13 | many | TRBJ2-5 | TRBV7-2 | TGTGCCAGCAGCTCGGCCGTTTGGCAGACCCAGTACTTC | CASSSAVWQTQYF
- | 11 | many | TRBJ1-1 | TRBV18 | TGTGCCAGCTCCCCTCAAACTGAAGCTTTCTTT | CASSPQTEAFF
TRBD1 | 15 | - | TRBJ2-6 | TRBV27 | TGTGCCAGCTCCCGACAGGGGTACCCTCTGAACGTCCTGACTTTC | CASSRQGYPLNVLTF
TRBD1 | 16 | many | TRBJ1-1 | TRBV10-3 | TGTGCCATCAGTGAGCGGGTGGACAGGGGGCGGAATTCGGCTTTCTTT | CAISERVDRGRNSAFF
TRBD2 | 15 | few | TRBJ2-1 | TRBV20-1 | TGCAGTGCTAGACTGCTAGCGGGCCCGTACAATGAGCAGTTCTTC | CSARLLAGPYNEQFF
- | 14 | many | TRBJ1-4 | TRBV7-2 | TGTGCCAGCAGCTTAGTGGACGGAGGTGAAAAACTGTTTTTT | CASSLVDGGEKLFF
- | 16 | many | TRBJ1-1 | TRBV20-1 | TGCAGTGCTAGAGATCTGGGAGGGGCCGGGCACACTGAAGCTTTCTTT | CSARDLGGAGHTEAFF
- | 15 | many | TRBJ2-7 | TRBV28 | TGTGCCAGCAGTTTAGTGGGGACGAGCTCCTACGAGCAGTACTTC | CASSLVGTSSYEQYF
- | 14 | many | TRBJ1-1 | TRBV6-1 | TGTGCCAGCATTGAGCAGGGGAGGAACACTGAAGCTTTCTTT | CASIEQGRNTEAFF
TRBD2 | 15 | many | TRBJ2-1 | TRBV6-2/TRBV6-3 | TGTGCCAGCAGTTCGGTAGTGGGAGGGTGGTATGAGCAGTTCTTC | CASSSVVGGWYEQFF
TRBD1 | 14 | many | TRBJ2-2 | TRBV20-1 | TGCAGTGCTAGAGCGGCGACAGGGGTGGGGGAGCTGTTTTTT | CSARAATGVGELFF
- | 18 | few | TRBJ2-1 | TRBV6-4 | TGTGCCAGCAGTGACCGGGATGGTAGTTTTGGCATATACAATGAGCAGTTCTTC | CASSDRDGSFGIYNEQFF
TRBD1 | 15 | once | TRBJ1-2 | TRBV19 | TGTGCCAGTAGTATGGGGTCGGGACAGTCCTATGGCTACACCTTC | CASSMGSGQSYGYTF
TRBD2 | 16 | - | TRBJ2-1 | TRBV19 | TGTGCCAGTAGTATAACGAGCGGGAGGGCCTACAATGAGCAGTTCTTC | CASSITSGRAYNEQFF
TRBD2 | 14 | many | TRBJ2-7 | TRBV9 | TGTGCCAGCAGCGTCGGGACTAGCGGCTACGAGCAGTACTTC | CASSVGTSGYEQYF
- | 17 | few | TRBJ2-6 | TRBV15 | TGTGCCACCAGCCTGAGTCGGGAAAATACTGGGGCCAACGTCCTGACTTTC | CATSLSRENTGANVLTF
- | 11 | many | TRBJ2-2 | TRBV5-1 | TGTGCCAGCAGCTTCGCCGGGGAGCTGTTTTTT | CASSFAGELFF
TRBD2 | 17 | many | TRBJ2-2 | TRBV3-1 | TGTGCCAGCAGCCAAGAGGGACTAGCGGCCAACACCGGGGAGCTGTTTTTT | CASSQEGLAANTGELFF
- | 14 | few | TRBJ2-3 | TRBV9 | TGTGCCAGCAGCGTAGAACCCTTGGCAGATACGCAGTATTTT | CASSVEPLADTQYF